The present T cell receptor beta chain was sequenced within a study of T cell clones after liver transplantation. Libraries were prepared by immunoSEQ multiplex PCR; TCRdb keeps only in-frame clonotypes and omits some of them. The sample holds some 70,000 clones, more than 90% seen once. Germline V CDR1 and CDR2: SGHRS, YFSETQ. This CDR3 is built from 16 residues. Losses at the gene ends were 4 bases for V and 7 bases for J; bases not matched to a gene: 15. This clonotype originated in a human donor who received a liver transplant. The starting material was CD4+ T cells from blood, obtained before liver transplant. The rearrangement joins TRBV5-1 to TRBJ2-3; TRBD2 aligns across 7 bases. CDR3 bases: TGCGCCAGCAGCCCGAGTAGTGGGAGGGCCATAAATACGCAGTATTTT. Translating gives CASSPSSGRAINTQYF.